These T cell receptor beta chains were read from a single sample in a study of blood T cell repertoires in COVID-19. The repertoire was sequenced with immunoSEQ multiplex PCR; TCRdb's copy has only in-frame clones and lacks some. The sample lists some 370,000 clones, around 92% seen once, with 1.2% in the top ten. Sequenced sample: peripheral blood. All receptors come from a man in his forties with acute or convalescent COVID-19. CDR3s include the opening cysteine and the closing phenylalanine or tryptophan. The order of the fields is V gene, D gene, clone size, J gene, CDR3 protein, CDR3 DNA. A D gene is named only where the DNA matches it firmly. Some rows mark clone size as missing; the rest say once, few, many or name a class of expanded clone.

TRBV28	TRBD1	.	TRBJ1-2	CASSFPTGAGYGYTF	TGTGCCAGCAGTTTTCCCACAGGGGCCGGGTATGGCTACACCTTC
TRBV30	.	.	TRBJ1-5	CAWSFSGKQPQHF	TGTGCCTGGAGTTTTAGCGGAAAACAGCCCCAGCATTTT
TRBV4-1	TRBD1	.	TRBJ1-2	CASSTWDSTNYGYTF	TGCGCCAGCAGCACCTGGGACAGCACTAACTATGGCTACACCTTC
TRBV12-3/TRBV12-4	.	.	TRBJ2-5	CASKVRETQYF	TGTGCCAGCAAAGTCCGGGAGACCCAGTACTTC
TRBV4-2	.	once	TRBJ2-2	CASSQDSQGLFTGELFF	TGTGCCAGCAGCCAAGATTCACAGGGTCTATTTACCGGGGAGCTGTTTTTT
TRBV19	.	.	TRBJ1-6	CASAARTGNSPLHF	TGTGCCAGCGCCGCCAGGACGGGGAATTCACCCCTCCACTTT
TRBV19	.	.	TRBJ1-1	CASSISGVNTEAFF	TGTGCCAGTAGTATTAGCGGGGTAAACACTGAAGCTTTCTTT
TRBV7-9	TRBD1	once	TRBJ2-1	CASSSQDRVRRNEQFF	TGTGCCAGCAGCTCACAAGACAGGGTTCGGAGAAATGAGCAGTTCTTC
TRBV5-6	.	.	TRBJ2-5	CASSWGTYGASGETQYF	TGTGCCAGCAGCTGGGGCACATACGGAGCCTCGGGCGAGACCCAGTACTTC
TRBV7-2	.	.	TRBJ2-5	CASSSALEGTQYF	TGTGCCAGCAGCTCAGCTCTCGAGGGGACCCAGTACTTC
TRBV4-2	TRBD2	.	TRBJ2-1	CASSQDGTSAYNEQFF	TGTGCCAGCAGCCAAGATGGGACTAGCGCCTACAATGAGCAGTTCTTC
TRBV27	.	once	TRBJ1-5	CASSYKMAQPQHF	TGTGCCAGCAGTTACAAAATGGCTCAGCCCCAGCATTTT
TRBV15	TRBD2	.	TRBJ2-5	CATSRALAGGQETQYF	TGTGCCACCAGCAGAGCCCTAGCGGGGGGGCAAGAGACCCAGTACTTC
TRBV20-1	.	.	TRBJ1-2	CSARMMSGYTF	TGCAGTGCCCGCATGATGAGCGGCTACACCTTC
TRBV6-2/TRBV6-3	.	.	TRBJ2-1	CASSHMTQDEQFF	TGTGCCAGCAGTCACATGACCCAGGATGAGCAGTTCTTC
TRBV9	.	.	TRBJ1-1	CASSDEGGSAEAFF	TGTGCCAGCAGCGATGAGGGAGGGAGCGCTGAAGCTTTCTTT
TRBV7-8	TRBD1	.	TRBJ1-3	CASSFPGTVGSGNTIYF	TGTGCCAGCAGCTTTCCCGGGACAGTAGGATCTGGAAACACCATATATTTT
TRBV19	.	.	TRBJ1-4	CATRLGGNEKLFF	TGTGCCACCCGGTTAGGGGGTAATGAAAAACTGTTTTTT
TRBV27	TRBD1	once	TRBJ1-1	CASSLGKDRMNTEAFF	TGTGCCAGCAGTTTAGGCAAGGACAGGATGAACACTGAAGCTTTCTTT
TRBV25-1	TRBD1	few	TRBJ2-3	CASSDAGTGGFTDTQYF	TGTGCCAGCAGTGATGCCGGGACAGGGGGCTTCACAGATACGCAGTATTTT
TRBV19	.	.	TRBJ1-2	CASSIGTVINYGYTF	TGTGCCAGTAGTATAGGGACAGTGATTAACTATGGCTACACCTTC
TRBV24-1	.	.	TRBJ1-4	CATSDSEGGKLFF	TGTGCCACCAGTGATTCCGAGGGGGGGAAACTGTTTTTT
TRBV5-1	.	few	TRBJ2-7	CASKSGTFGEQYF	TGCGCCAGTAAGTCAGGTACCTTCGGCGAGCAGTACTTC
TRBV30	.	.	TRBJ1-3	CAWSYREIRNTIYF	TGTGCCTGGAGTTATAGGGAGATCCGAAACACCATATATTTT
TRBV7-2	.	.	TRBJ1-2	CASSFSRVNYGYTF	TGTGCCAGCAGCTTTTCCAGGGTTAACTATGGCTACACCTTC
TRBV2	TRBD2	once	TRBJ2-1	CASSEALMGGRANSYNEQFF	TGTGCCAGCAGTGAAGCGCTTATGGGCGGGAGGGCAAACTCCTACAATGAGCAGTTCTTC
TRBV24-1	TRBD1	.	TRBJ1-1	CATKGQGATEAFF	TGTGCCACCAAAGGACAGGGGGCCACTGAAGCTTTCTTT